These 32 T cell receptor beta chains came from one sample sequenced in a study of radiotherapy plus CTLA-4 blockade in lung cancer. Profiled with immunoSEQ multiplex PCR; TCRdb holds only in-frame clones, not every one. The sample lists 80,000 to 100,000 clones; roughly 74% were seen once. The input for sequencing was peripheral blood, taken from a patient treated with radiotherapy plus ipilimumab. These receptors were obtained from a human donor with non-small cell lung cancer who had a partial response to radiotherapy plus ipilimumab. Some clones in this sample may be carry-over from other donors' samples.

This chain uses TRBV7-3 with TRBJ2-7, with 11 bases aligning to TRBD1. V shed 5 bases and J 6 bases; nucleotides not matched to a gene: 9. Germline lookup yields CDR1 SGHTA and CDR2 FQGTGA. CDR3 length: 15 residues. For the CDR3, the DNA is TGTGCCAGCAGCCCGGGAGGGACAGGGGGAATCGAGCAGTACTTC. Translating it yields CASSPGGTGGIEQYF.

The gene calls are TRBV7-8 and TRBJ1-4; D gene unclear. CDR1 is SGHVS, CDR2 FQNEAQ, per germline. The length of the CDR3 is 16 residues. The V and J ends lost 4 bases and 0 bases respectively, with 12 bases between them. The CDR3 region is CASSSQDTSTNEKLFF. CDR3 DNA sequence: TGTGCCAGCAGCTCCCAAGACACCTCAACTAATGAAAAACTGTTTTTT.

CDR3 bases: TGTGCCAGCAGCTCCGGGAGCGGGAGTACAGATACGCAGTATTTT. Encoded protein: CASSSGSGSTDTQYF. The gene calls are TRBV11-3 and TRBJ2-3, with 8 nucleotides matching TRBD2. Germline loops: CDR1 SGHNT, CDR2 YENEEA. The J segment lost 3 bases and the V segment lost 4 bases, leaving 6 bases of the junction unmatched. The CDR3 consists of 15 residues.

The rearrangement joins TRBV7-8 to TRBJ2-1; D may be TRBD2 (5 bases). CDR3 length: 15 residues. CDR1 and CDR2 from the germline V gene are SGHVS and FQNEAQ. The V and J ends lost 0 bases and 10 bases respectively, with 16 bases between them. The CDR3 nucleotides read TGTGCCAGCAGCTTAGCGATGGACTTACCCACCGAGCAGTTCTTC. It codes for CASSLAMDLPTEQFF.

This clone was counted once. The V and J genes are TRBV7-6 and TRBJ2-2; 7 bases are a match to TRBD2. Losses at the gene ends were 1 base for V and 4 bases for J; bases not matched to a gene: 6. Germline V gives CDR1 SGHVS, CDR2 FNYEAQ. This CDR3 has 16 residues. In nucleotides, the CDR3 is TGTGCCAGCAGCTTAGAGAGCGGGGCGGGCACCGGGGAGCTGTTTTTT. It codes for CASSLESGAGTGELFF.

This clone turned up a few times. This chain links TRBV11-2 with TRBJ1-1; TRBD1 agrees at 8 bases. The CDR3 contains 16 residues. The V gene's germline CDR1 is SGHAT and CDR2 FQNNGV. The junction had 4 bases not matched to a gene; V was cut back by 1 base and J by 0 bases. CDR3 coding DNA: TGTGCCAGCAGCTTAGTGTGGACAGGGATGAACACTGAAGCTTTCTTT. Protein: CASSLVWTGMNTEAFF.

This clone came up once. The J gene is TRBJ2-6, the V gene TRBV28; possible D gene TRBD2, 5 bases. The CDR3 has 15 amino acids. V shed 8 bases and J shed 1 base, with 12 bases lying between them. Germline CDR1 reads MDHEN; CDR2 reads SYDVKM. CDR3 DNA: TGTGCCAGCTACGGCCGGGAATCTGGGGCCAACGTCCTGACTTTC. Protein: CASYGRESGANVLTF.

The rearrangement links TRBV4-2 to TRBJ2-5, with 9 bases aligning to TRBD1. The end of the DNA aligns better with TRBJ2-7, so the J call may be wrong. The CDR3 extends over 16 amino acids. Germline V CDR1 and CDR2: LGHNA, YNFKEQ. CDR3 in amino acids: CASSQAGGTGTYEQYF. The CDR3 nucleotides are TGTGCCAGCAGCCAAGCAGGGGGGACAGGGACCTACGAGCAGTACTTC.

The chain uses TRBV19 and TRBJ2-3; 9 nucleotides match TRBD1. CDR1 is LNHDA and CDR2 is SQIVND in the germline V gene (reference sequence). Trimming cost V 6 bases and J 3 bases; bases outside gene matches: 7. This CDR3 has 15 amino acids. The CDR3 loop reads CASSIRQGVTDTQYF. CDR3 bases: TGTGCCAGTAGCATTCGACAGGGGGTTACAGATACGCAGTATTTT.

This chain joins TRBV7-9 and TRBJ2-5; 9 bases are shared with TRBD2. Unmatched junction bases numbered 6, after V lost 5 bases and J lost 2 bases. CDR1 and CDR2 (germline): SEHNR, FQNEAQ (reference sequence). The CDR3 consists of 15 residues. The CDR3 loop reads CASSPGLAPQETQYF. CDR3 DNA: TGTGCCAGCAGCCCGGGACTAGCCCCACAAGAGACCCAGTACTTC.

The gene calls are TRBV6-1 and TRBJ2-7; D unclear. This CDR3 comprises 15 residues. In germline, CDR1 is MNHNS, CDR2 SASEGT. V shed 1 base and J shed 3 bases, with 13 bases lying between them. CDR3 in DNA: TGTGCCAGCAGTGAAGGCCTCTTACCTATCTACGAGCAGTACTTC. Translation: CASSEGLLPIYEQYF.

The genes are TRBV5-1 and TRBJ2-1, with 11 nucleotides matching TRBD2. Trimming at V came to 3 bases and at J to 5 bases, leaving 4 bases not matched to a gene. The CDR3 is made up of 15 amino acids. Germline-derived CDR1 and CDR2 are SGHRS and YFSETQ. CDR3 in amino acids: CASSSLAGGDNEQFF. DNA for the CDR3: TGCGCCAGCAGCTCCTTAGCGGGAGGGGACAATGAGCAGTTCTTC. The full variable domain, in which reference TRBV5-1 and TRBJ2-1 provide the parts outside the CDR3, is KAGVTQTPRYLIKTRGQQVTLSCSPISGHRSVSWYQQTPGQGLQFLFEYFSETQRNKGNFPGRFSGRQFSNSRSEMNVSTLELGDSALYLCASSSLAGGDNEQFFGPGTRLTVL.

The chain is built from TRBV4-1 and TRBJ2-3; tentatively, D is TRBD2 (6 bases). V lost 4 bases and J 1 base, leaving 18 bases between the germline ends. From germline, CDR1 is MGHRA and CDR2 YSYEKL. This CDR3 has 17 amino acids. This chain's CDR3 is CASSPNPSEGGTDTQYF. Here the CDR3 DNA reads TGCGCCAGCAGCCCAAACCCTAGCGAAGGAGGCACAGATACGCAGTATTTT.

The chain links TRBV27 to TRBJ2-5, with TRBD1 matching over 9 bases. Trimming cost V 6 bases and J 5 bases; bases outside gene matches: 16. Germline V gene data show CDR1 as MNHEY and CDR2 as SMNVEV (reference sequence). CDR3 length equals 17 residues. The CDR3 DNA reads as TGTGCCAGCAGGCCTACCGGGACAGGGAGGGGAGCGGAGACCCAGTACTTC. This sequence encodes CASRPTGTGRGAETQYF.

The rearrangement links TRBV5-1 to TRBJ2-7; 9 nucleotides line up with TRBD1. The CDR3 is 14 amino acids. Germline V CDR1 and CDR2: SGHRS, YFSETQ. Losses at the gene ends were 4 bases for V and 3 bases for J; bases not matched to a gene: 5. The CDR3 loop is CASSAGTGLYEQYF. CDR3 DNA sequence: TGCGCCAGCAGCGCCGGGACAGGGCTCTACGAGCAGTACTTC. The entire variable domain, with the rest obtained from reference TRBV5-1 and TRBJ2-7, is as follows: KAGVTQTPRYLIKTRGQQVTLSCSPISGHRSVSWYQQTPGQGLQFLFEYFSETQRNKGNFPGRFSGRQFSNSRSEMNVSTLELGDSALYLCASSAGTGLYEQYFGPGTRLTVT.

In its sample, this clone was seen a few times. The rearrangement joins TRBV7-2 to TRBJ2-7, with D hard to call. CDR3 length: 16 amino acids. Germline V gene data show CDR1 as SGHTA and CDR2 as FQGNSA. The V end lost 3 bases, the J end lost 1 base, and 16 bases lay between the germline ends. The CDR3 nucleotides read TGTGCCAGCAGCTTTCCCCCAACAGCAGCTTCCTACGAGCAGTACTTC. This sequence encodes CASSFPPTAASYEQYF.

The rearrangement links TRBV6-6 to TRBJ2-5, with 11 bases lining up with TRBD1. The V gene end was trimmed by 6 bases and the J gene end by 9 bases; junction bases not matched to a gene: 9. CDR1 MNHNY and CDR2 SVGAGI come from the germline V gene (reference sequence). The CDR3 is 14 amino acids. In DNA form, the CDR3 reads TGTGCCAGCAGACCCGGGACAGGGGGAGGCTCCCAGTACTTC. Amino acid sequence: CASRPGTGGGSQYF.

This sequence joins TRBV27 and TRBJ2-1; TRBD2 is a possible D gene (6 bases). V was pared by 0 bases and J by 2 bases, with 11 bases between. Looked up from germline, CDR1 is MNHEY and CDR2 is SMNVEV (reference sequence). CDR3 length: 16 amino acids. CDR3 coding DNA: TGTGCCAGCAGTTTATCTGCGGGATGGGCCTACAATGAGCAGTTCTTC. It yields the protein CASSLSAGWAYNEQFF.

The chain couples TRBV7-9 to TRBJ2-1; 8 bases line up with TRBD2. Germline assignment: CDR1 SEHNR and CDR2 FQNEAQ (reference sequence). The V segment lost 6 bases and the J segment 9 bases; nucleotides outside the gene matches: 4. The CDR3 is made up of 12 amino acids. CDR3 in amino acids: CASRYTSGEQFF. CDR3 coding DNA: TGTGCCAGCAGGTATACTAGCGGTGAGCAGTTCTTC.

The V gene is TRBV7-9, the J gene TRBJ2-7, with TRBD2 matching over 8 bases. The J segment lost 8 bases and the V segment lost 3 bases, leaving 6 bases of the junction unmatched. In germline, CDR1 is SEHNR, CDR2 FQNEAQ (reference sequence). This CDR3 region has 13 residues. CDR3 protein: CASSFDSGSKQYF. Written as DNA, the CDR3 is TGTGCCAGCAGCTTCGACAGCGGGAGCAAGCAGTACTTC.

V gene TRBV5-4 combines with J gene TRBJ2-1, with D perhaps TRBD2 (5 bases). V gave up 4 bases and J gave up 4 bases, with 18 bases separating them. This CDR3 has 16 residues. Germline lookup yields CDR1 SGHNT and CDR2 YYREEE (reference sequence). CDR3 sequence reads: CASSPGGLSSYNEQFF. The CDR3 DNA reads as TGTGCCAGCAGCCCTGGCGGGCTCTCTTCATACAATGAGCAGTTCTTC.

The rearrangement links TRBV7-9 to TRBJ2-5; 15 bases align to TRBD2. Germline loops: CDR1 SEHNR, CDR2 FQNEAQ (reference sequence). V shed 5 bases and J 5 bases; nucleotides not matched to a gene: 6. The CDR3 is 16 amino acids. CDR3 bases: TGTGCCAGCAGCCCGGGACTAGCGGGGGGCTCGGAGACCCAGTACTTC. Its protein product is CASSPGLAGGSETQYF.

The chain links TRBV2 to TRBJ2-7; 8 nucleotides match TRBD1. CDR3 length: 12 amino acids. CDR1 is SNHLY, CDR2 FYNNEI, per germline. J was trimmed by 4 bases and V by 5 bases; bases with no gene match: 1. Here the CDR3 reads CASSTGGYEQYF. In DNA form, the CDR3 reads TGTGCCAGCAGTACAGGGGGTTACGAGCAGTACTTC.

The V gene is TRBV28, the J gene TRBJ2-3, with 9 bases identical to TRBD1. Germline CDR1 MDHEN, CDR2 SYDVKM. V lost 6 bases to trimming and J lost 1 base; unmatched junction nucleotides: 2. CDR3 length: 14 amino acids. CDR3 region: CASSRQGGTDTQYF. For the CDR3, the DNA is TGTGCCAGCAGCCGACAGGGGGGCACAGATACGCAGTATTTT.

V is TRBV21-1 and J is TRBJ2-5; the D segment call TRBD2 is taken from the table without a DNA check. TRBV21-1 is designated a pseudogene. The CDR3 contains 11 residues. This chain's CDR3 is CASSNKETQYF. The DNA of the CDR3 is TGTGCCAGCAGCAATAAAGAGACCCAGTACTTC.

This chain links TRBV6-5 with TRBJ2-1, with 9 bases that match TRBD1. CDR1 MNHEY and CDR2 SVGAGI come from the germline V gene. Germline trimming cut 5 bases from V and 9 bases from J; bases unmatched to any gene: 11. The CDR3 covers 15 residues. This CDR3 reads CASSLRDRDWGEQFF. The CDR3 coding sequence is TGTGCCAGCAGTCTCCGGGACAGGGACTGGGGTGAGCAGTTCTTC.

CDR3 sequence (DNA): TGTGCCAGCAGCTTAGATCTTAGCACAAACTATGGCTACACCTTC. Translated, it gives CASSLDLSTNYGYTF. The chain has TRBV11-3 and TRBJ1-2; D not resolved. CDR3 length equals 15 residues. Germline-derived CDR1 and CDR2 are SGHNT and YENEEA. Trimming left V 0 bases short and J 2 bases short, with 10 bases between.

The CDR3 protein is CASSLGQASYNEQFF. CDR3 DNA sequence: TGTGCCAGCAGCTTAGGACAGGCCTCCTACAATGAGCAGTTCTTC. V and J are TRBV11-2 and TRBJ2-1; D may be TRBD1 (6 bases). The germline gives CDR1 SGHAT, CDR2 FQNNGV. The V and J ends lost 1 base and 0 bases respectively, with 7 bases between them. The CDR3 is made up of 15 amino acids.

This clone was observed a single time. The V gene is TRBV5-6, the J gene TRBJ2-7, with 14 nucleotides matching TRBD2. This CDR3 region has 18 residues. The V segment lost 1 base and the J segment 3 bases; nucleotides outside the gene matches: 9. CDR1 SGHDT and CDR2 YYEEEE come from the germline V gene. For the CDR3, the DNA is TGTGCCAGCAGCTTGTATGGACTAGCGGGAGGACGGGGCTACGAGCAGTACTTC. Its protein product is CASSLYGLAGGRGYEQYF.

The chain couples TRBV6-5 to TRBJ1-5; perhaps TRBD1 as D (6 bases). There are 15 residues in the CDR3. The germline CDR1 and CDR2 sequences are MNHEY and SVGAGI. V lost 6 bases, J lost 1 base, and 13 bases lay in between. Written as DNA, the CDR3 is TGTGCCAGCAGCTGGGACAATCGGAGCAATCAGCCCCAGCATTTT. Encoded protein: CASSWDNRSNQPQHF.

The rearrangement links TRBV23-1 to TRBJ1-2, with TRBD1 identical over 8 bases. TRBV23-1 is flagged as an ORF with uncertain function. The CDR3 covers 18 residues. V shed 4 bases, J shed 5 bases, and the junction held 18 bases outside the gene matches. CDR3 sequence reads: CASSRCLDRAGGKYGYTF. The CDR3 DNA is TGCGCCAGCAGTCGATGCTTGGACAGGGCAGGGGGAAAATATGGCTACACCTTC.

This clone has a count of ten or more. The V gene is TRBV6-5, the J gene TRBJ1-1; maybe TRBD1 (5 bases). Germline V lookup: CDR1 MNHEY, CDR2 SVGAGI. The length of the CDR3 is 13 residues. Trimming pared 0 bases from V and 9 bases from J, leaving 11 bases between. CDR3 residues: CASSYSRGRKAFF. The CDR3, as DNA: TGTGCCAGCAGTTACTCAAGGGGAAGGAAAGCTTTCTTT.